This TCR beta chain was sequenced for a study of T cells expressing NK-cell markers. Whole-study context: Among the eight sequenced donors, seven tested HCMV-seropositive and one tested seronegative.

The CDR3 is 15 residues long. Germline V gene data show CDR1 as SGHTA and CDR2 as FQGNSA. Whole-study findings and limits: Dominance of the CD3+CD56-NKG2C+ fraction by these clonotypes also held in a handful of donors. It remained uncertain whether the expanded NKG2C+ T cell clones were specific for HCMV antigens.

With regard to this clonotype: What it binds is not known.

UMIs accompanied the 5'RACE template switching by which TCR beta cDNA was made. One entry per CDR3 protein, without DNA, is what TCRdb gives after re-calling the 5' RACE reads. Its listing shows several thousand distinct CDR3 sequences. The TCR originated in a man in his late teens or twenties in good health. V and J are TRBV7-2 and TRBJ2-3; the D call from TCRdb, TRBD2, cannot be confirmed without DNA. The sample taken for sequencing was blood T cells: a sorted CD56 or NKG2C T cell subset, CD4+ or CD8+ T cells, or bulk PBMC T cells (not recorded which). The CDR3 here is CASSSASGREDTQYF.